This T cell receptor (beta chain) was profiled in a study of chemoradiotherapy in HPV16-positive cancers. Study observations and caveats: Non-HPV-specific T cells did not expand in tumors during treatment, whereas candidate HPV-specific clones and E7-related motifs did. Functional assays defining HPV-specific T cells used only a couple of HPV16-positive patients. In HPV16-positive patients, HPV-responsive T-cell expansion tracked better recurrence-free survival.

To note about this clone: Its target is unknown.

Sequencing was performed with immunoSEQ multiplex PCR; in TCRdb, only in-frame clones are kept and a portion is missing. The sample holds around 68,000 clones; about 90% are singletons and the top ten take under 4.5%. The CDR3 runs 17 residues. With 4 bases clipped from V and 0 bases from J, the junction kept 8 bases outside the gene matches. Germline V gives CDR1 SGHRS, CDR2 YFSETQ. Repeated repertoire sampling spanned the course of chemoradiotherapy. The V call is TRBV5-1, the J call TRBJ1-3, with 9 bases aligning to TRBD1. This sequence originates from a human donor with HPV-associated anogenital cancer. The input for sequencing was blood, taken from a patient who underwent chemoradiotherapy. The CDR3 region has the DNA TGCGCCAGCAGCCAGGGACAGGGAGGACACTCTGGAAACACCATATATTTT. This encodes CASSQGQGGHSGNTIYF.